This paragraph covers one TCR beta chain sequence. Its antigen is not identified. This specimen belongs to a study of cytomegalovirus exposure and HLA in healthy donors. Overall study findings and caveats: Specificity of three CMV-associated chains for CMV antigens was verified in vitro. Rarity held for most TCR sequences, but there were some public TCRs that occurred in many donors. Most CMV-associated TCR beta chains were later found to appear HLA-restricted.

Germline-derived CDR1 and CDR2 are MNHEY and SVGAGI. This CDR3 has 16 residues. V was clipped by 2 bases and J by 0 bases, with 11 bases between them. The PCR had 60 Vbeta and 13 Jbeta primers. Sequencing used immunoSEQ multiplex PCR; TCRdb keeps in-frame clones, though not all of them. Its table lists 75,000 to 95,000 clones. The TCR was taken from a man under 40 in good health and CMV-seronegative. The V gene is TRBV6-5, the J gene TRBJ1-5; D is uncertain. Sequencing was done on a sample of PBMCs. The CDR3 sequence is CASSYGSPYSNQPQHF. In DNA, the CDR3 is TGTGCCAGCAGTTACGGCAGTCCTTATAGCAATCAGCCCCAGCATTTT.